The next 24 T cell receptor beta chains were all read from a single sample in a study of cytomegalovirus exposure and HLA in healthy donors. TCRdb's copy holds only in-frame clones and misses some; the assay was immunoSEQ multiplex PCR. The sample has 200,000 to 250,000 clones; 83% are singletons. Sequences were obtained from PBMCs. Source of these receptors: a woman aged 18-29 years in good health and CMV-seronegative.

The chain has TRBV29-1 and TRBJ2-5; D perhaps matches TRBD2 (7 bases). The V gene's germline CDR1 is SQVTM and CDR2 ANQGSEA. V gave up 6 bases and J gave up 5 bases, with 19 bases separating them. The CDR3 is made up of 14 amino acids. Here the CDR3 DNA reads TGCAGCGTCAAACAGGGATCCGGGGGGGAGACCCAGTACTTC. Residues: CSVKQGSGGETQYF.

There are a few counts of this clone. CDR3 loop: CAIGGGSSYNEQFF. For the CDR3, the DNA is TGTGCCATCGGGGGCGGAAGCTCCTACAATGAGCAGTTCTTC. The chain combines TRBV2 with TRBJ2-1; D may correspond to TRBD1 or TRBD2 (6 bases each). This CDR3 has 14 residues. V lost 10 bases, J lost 0 bases, and 13 bases lay in between. Per germline, CDR1 SNHLY and CDR2 FYNNEI.

V and J are TRBV4-1 and TRBJ1-1, with D hard to call. The ends were cut back, 4 bases at V and 4 bases at J, with 16 bases in the middle. Germline assignment: CDR1 MGHRA and CDR2 YSYEKL. The CDR3 contains 15 residues. The CDR3 spells CASSPPGPAPTEAFF. Written as DNA, the CDR3 is TGCGCCAGCAGCCCCCCTGGTCCGGCGCCCACTGAAGCTTTCTTT.

This sequence joins TRBV28 and TRBJ1-2; D unclear. Trimming removed 1 base from V and 4 bases from J, with 7 bases in between. This CDR3 contains 13 residues. Germline CDR1 and CDR2: MDHEN and SYDVKM. The DNA for the CDR3 is TGTGCCAGCAGTTTATTGTCCGTCTATGGCTACACCTTC. Translation gives CASSLLSVYGYTF.

The V gene is TRBV15, the J gene TRBJ1-4; tentatively, D is TRBD1 (5 bases). V was clipped by 1 base and J by 1 base, with 16 bases between them. This CDR3 region has 18 residues. The germline CDR1 and CDR2 sequences are LNHNV and YYDKDF (reference sequence). The CDR3 coding sequence is TGTGCCACCAGCAGAGGGGACTTCGAAACCCAAACTAATGAAAAACTGTTTTTT. Translating gives CATSRGDFETQTNEKLFF.

The chain uses TRBV28 and TRBJ1-1, with D tentatively TRBD1 (5 bases). Per the germline V gene, CDR1 is MDHEN and CDR2 is SYDVKM. CDR3 size: 14 residues. The CDR3 protein is CESRDSTVNTEAFF. In nucleotides, the CDR3 is TGTGAGTCACGGGACTCGACTGTGAACACTGAAGCTTTCTTT.

This chain uses TRBV19 with TRBJ2-3; 10 positions agree with TRBD1. After removal of 5 bases from V and 5 bases from J, the junction contained 7 bases not matched to a gene. CDR3 length equals 15 residues. Germline CDR1 LNHDA, CDR2 SQIVND (reference sequence). The CDR3 protein is CASSREGQGKDTQYF. The CDR3 DNA reads TGTGCCAGTAGTCGAGAGGGACAGGGGAAAGATACGCAGTATTTT.

The chain combines TRBV15 with TRBJ2-7; 10 nucleotides align to TRBD2. The germline gives CDR1 LNHNV, CDR2 YYDKDF (reference sequence). V was clipped by 4 bases and J by 2 bases; unmatched bases: 14. This CDR3 comprises 18 residues. The CDR3 reads CATSTPNLSGRPAYEQYF. CDR3 nucleotide sequence: TGTGCCACCAGCACCCCCAACCTTAGCGGGAGGCCCGCCTACGAGCAGTACTTC.

This clone was seen more than once but under ten times. This chain joins TRBV4-1 and TRBJ2-1; D perhaps matches TRBD2 (5 bases). Trimming took off 2 bases at V and 8 bases at J, with 16 bases between the two ends. The CDR3 loop spans 15 amino acids. Germline-derived CDR1 and CDR2 are MGHRA and YSYEKL. This CDR3 is CASSQYPGRSDEQFF. CDR3 in DNA: TGCGCCAGCAGCCAATACCCTGGGAGATCCGATGAGCAGTTCTTC.

This clone came up many times. The CDR3 DNA reads TGTGCCAGCAGTGATGGCAGGGGGCCCGACAATGAGCAGTTCTTC. Amino acids: CASSDGRGPDNEQFF. The chain joins TRBV6-4 to TRBJ2-1; 8 bases map to TRBD1. From germline, CDR1 is MRHNA and CDR2 SNTAGT. The CDR3 runs 15 residues. J lost 5 bases, V lost 3 bases, and 6 bases had no gene match.

This chain joins TRBV28 and TRBJ1-5; D gene ambiguous. Trimming took off 4 bases at V and 7 bases at J, with 8 bases between the two ends. The CDR3 loop spans 12 amino acids. Germline CDR1 is MDHEN and CDR2 is SYDVKM. The CDR3 nucleotides are TGTGCCAGCAGTTCCCCATTGCAGCCCCAGCATTTT. Amino acids: CASSSPLQPQHF.

The V and J genes are TRBV5-1 and TRBJ1-5, with 8 bases identical to TRBD1. Germline CDR1 and CDR2: SGHRS and YFSETQ. With V trimmed by 4 bases and J by 5 bases, 8 bases remained unmatched. The CDR3 loop spans 15 amino acids. CDR3 nucleotide sequence: TGCGCCAGCAGCCCCGGACAGGGCGCGCATCAGCCCCAGCATTTT. Amino acid sequence: CASSPGQGAHQPQHF.

CDR3: CASSEVAAGKLFF. The CDR3 coding sequence is TGTGCCAGCAGTGAAGTGGCAGCGGGAAAACTGTTTTTT. The chain couples TRBV2 to TRBJ1-4; no definite D call. Germline V lookup: CDR1 SNHLY, CDR2 FYNNEI. V shed 1 base and J shed 10 bases, with 10 bases lying between them. CDR3 size: 13 residues.

This sequence joins TRBV18 and TRBJ1-1; 7 nucleotides agree with TRBD1. Germline assignment: CDR1 KGHSH and CDR2 LQKENI. This CDR3 has 17 amino acids. The junction had 10 bases not matched to a gene; V was cut back by 3 bases and J by 0 bases. CDR3 nucleotides: TGTGCCAGCTCACCGTGGACGAAGACAGGGATGAACACTGAAGCTTTCTTT. Its translation: CASSPWTKTGMNTEAFF.

This clone appeared many times. V gene TRBV6-1 combines with J gene TRBJ1-2; possible D gene TRBD1, 5 bases. The CDR3 consists of 14 residues. CDR1 and CDR2 from the germline V gene are MNHNS and SASEGT. Trimming removed 0 bases from V and 5 bases from J, with 10 bases in between. For the CDR3, the DNA is TGTGCCAGCAGTGAAGCAGAGGGGCCTTATGGCTACACCTTC. This encodes CASSEAEGPYGYTF.

V usage is TRBV11-2 and J usage is TRBJ2-2; D is unresolved. In germline, CDR1 is SGHAT, CDR2 FQNNGV. V was pared by 1 base and J by 2 bases, with 8 bases between. There are 15 residues in the CDR3. CDR3 sequence (DNA): TGTGCCAGCAGCTTAGTTGGCAGAAACACCGGGGAGCTGTTTTTT. Its translation is CASSLVGRNTGELFF.

This chain uses TRBV19 with TRBJ1-1; no clear D gene. Germline V CDR1 and CDR2: LNHDA, SQIVND (reference sequence). V lost 4 bases, J lost 1 base, and 7 bases lay in between. There are 13 residues in the CDR3. The CDR3 region is CASSRSRNTEAFF. As DNA, the CDR3 is TGTGCCAGTAGTAGGTCGAGGAACACTGAAGCTTTCTTT. The variable domain in full, completed from reference TRBV19 and TRBJ1-1, reads DGGITQSPKYLFRKEGQNVTLSCEQNLNHDAMYWYRQDPGQGLRLIYYSQIVNDFQKGDIAEGYSVSREKKESFPLTVTSAQKNPTAFYLCASSRSRNTEAFFGQGTRLTVV.

The gene calls are TRBV28 and TRBJ2-7; the match to TRBD1 covers 7 bases. Germline V gene sequence: CDR1 MDHEN, CDR2 SYDVKM. The CDR3 is 15 residues long. V was clipped by 0 bases and J by 3 bases; unmatched bases: 5. Here the CDR3 DNA reads TGTGCCAGCAGTTTATGGGACAGGAGCCGCTACGAGCAGTACTTC. Its protein product is CASSLWDRSRYEQYF.

The CDR3, as DNA: TGTGCCAGCAGCTTCCCCGGGGACTCGAACGAGCAGTACTTC. Its translation: CASSFPGDSNEQYF. This chain uses TRBV5-4 with TRBJ2-7; maybe TRBD2 (6 bases). V dropped 2 bases and J dropped 5 bases, with 14 bases sitting between them. The length of the CDR3 is 14 residues. CDR1 is SGHNT, CDR2 YYREEE, per germline (reference sequence).

The J gene is TRBJ2-3, the V gene TRBV11-2; 7 bases match TRBD2. CDR3 length equals 15 residues. V gave up 1 base and J gave up 3 bases; unmatched junction bases: 4. Looked up from germline, CDR1 is SGHAT and CDR2 is FQNNGV. CDR3 amino acids: CASSLVGGGTDTQYF. For the CDR3, the DNA is TGTGCCAGCAGCTTAGTTGGGGGGGGAACAGATACGCAGTATTTT.

The V and J genes are TRBV11-3 and TRBJ1-1, with D possibly TRBD1 on 5 matching bases. The germline CDR1 and CDR2 sequences are SGHNT and YENEEA. The CDR3 spans 11 residues. Trimming stripped 5 bases from V and 11 bases from J, with 12 bases between. CDR3 sequence reads: CASSRGKGAFF. CDR3 nucleotides: TGTGCCAGCAGCAGGGGTAAAGGGGCTTTCTTT.

The chain joins TRBV6-6 to TRBJ2-4; 9 nucleotides align to TRBD1. This CDR3 has 16 residues. V shed 8 bases, J shed 0 bases, and the junction held 8 bases outside the gene matches. Germline-derived CDR1 and CDR2 are MNHNY and SVGAGI (reference sequence). Here the CDR3 reads CASVEQGARAKNIQYF. CDR3 nucleotide sequence: TGTGCCAGCGTCGAACAGGGGGCCCGAGCCAAAAACATTCAGTACTTC.

The V call is TRBV6-1, the J call TRBJ2-7; 10 bases are a match to TRBD1. J was trimmed by 2 bases and V by 4 bases; bases with no gene match: 11. Germline CDR1 MNHNS, CDR2 SASEGT. CDR3 size: 17 residues. This chain's CDR3 is CASSARLQGQGTYEQYF. As DNA, the CDR3 is TGTGCCAGCAGTGCCCGATTGCAGGGACAGGGGACCTACGAGCAGTACTTC.

This clone has just one count. The gene calls are TRBV7-9 and TRBJ1-3; 9 nucleotides align to TRBD1. This CDR3 contains 16 residues. Germline CDR1 reads SEHNR; CDR2 reads FQNEAQ (reference sequence). Unmatched junction bases numbered 4, after V lost 4 bases and J lost 0 bases. In DNA form, the CDR3 reads TGTGCCAGCAGCTCCGGGACAGGGCGCTCTGGAAACACCATATATTTT. Amino acid sequence: CASSSGTGRSGNTIYF.